Listed below are T cell receptor beta chains from one sample, sequenced in a study of T cell responses to AZD1222 COVID-19 vaccine. Clones were sequenced by immunoSEQ multiplex PCR, and TCRdb holds only the in-frame ones, with some missing. The table has 75,000 to 95,000 clones, approximately 81% seen once. This sample comprised peripheral blood, obtained 28 days after the second AZD1222 dose. The source is an adult who received the AZD1222 COVID-19 vaccine. Both conserved end residues are part of each CDR3. Each record gives: D gene, clone size, V gene, J gene, CDR3 protein, CDR3 DNA. D genes are given only for firm matches. Only part of the rows carry a size: once, few, many, or a class if the clone is expanded.

.	.	TRBV30	TRBJ2-2	CAWRATGELFF	TGTGCCTGGAGAGCCACCGGGGAGCTGTTTTTT
.	.	TRBV18	TRBJ1-1	CASAGPNTEAFF	TGTGCCAGCGCAGGGCCGAACACTGAAGCTTTCTTT
.	few	TRBV9	TRBJ1-1	CASSVGDDTEAFF	TGTGCCAGCAGCGTTGGTGACGACACTGAAGCTTTCTTT
TRBD2	.	TRBV7-6	TRBJ2-6	CASSQPLAGAGANVLTF	TGTGCCAGCAGCCAACCCCTAGCGGGGGCTGGGGCCAACGTCCTGACTTTC
.	once	TRBV24-1	TRBJ2-6	CATSDQGRNSGANVLTF	TGTGCCACCAGTGATCAAGGGAGGAACTCTGGGGCCAACGTCCTGACTTTC
TRBD2	.	TRBV11-3	TRBJ2-1	CASSLAGGGYEQFF	TGTGCCAGCAGCTTAGCGGGAGGGGGATATGAGCAGTTCTTC
.	.	TRBV5-1	TRBJ1-3	CASSLAGRWGIYF	TGCGCCAGCAGCTTGGCAGGGAGATGGGGCATATATTTT
TRBD2	.	TRBV4-2	TRBJ2-1	CASSQWGTRTGSSYNEQFF	TGTGCCAGCAGCCAGTGGGGGACTAGGACCGGGAGCTCCTACAATGAGCAGTTCTTC
TRBD1	.	TRBV19	TRBJ1-5	CASSGSPWTGSDQPQHF	TGTGCCAGTAGTGGATCCCCGTGGACAGGAAGTGATCAGCCCCAGCATTTT
.	.	TRBV6-5	TRBJ2-7	CASSLTRGYEQYF	TGTGCCAGCAGTCTCACCCGGGGCTACGAGCAGTACTTC
.	once	TRBV5-4	TRBJ2-5	CASSLGRGQETQYF	TGTGCCAGCAGCTTGGGTAGGGGGCAAGAGACCCAGTACTTC
.	.	TRBV23-1	TRBJ1-2	CASSRGTLADGYTF	TGCGCCAGCAGTCGAGGGACTCTGGCGGATGGCTACACCTTC
.	.	TRBV5-1	TRBJ1-2	CASSQDRSYGYTF	TGCGCCAGCAGCCAGGACAGATCCTATGGCTACACCTTC
TRBD1	.	TRBV5-8	TRBJ2-1	CASSFLGTGGVNEQFF	TGTGCCAGCAGCTTTCTGGGGACAGGGGGCGTAAATGAGCAGTTCTTC
.	.	TRBV5-1	TRBJ1-4	CASSFVLSAPNEKLFF	TGCGCCAGCAGCTTCGTTTTATCGGCCCCTAATGAAAAACTGTTTTTT
.	once	TRBV2	TRBJ1-2	CASNPGGTSYGYTF	TGTGCCAGCAATCCCGGGGGGACAAGCTATGGCTACACCTTC
TRBD2	.	TRBV28	TRBJ2-2	CASRGAGLGGELFF	TGTGCCAGCAGAGGAGCGGGGCTGGGCGGGGAGCTGTTTTTT
.	.	TRBV28	TRBJ1-1	CASSVVGQENTEAFF	TGTGCCAGCAGTGTGGTAGGACAAGAGAACACTGAAGCTTTCTTT
TRBD2	.	TRBV3-1/TRBV3-2	TRBJ2-7	CASTSQGLASSVYEQYF	TGTGCCAGCACCTCACAGGGACTAGCGTCGAGTGTCTACGAGCAGTACTTC
.	.	TRBV3-1/TRBV3-2	TRBJ2-3	CASSEGLGGRTDTQYF	TGTGCCAGCAGCGAAGGTCTCGGGGGGCGCACAGATACGCAGTATTTT
.	few	TRBV4-1	TRBJ1-5	CASSQDRGDQPQHF	TGCGCCAGCAGCCAAGATCGGGGGGATCAGCCCCAGCATTTT
.	.	TRBV11-2	TRBJ2-7	CASSLTETYEQYF	TGTGCCAGCAGCTTAACCGAGACCTACGAGCAGTACTTC
.	.	TRBV6-5	TRBJ1-5	CASSSGVSGSNQPQHF	TGTGCCAGCAGTTCAGGGGTATCAGGTAGCAATCAGCCCCAGCATTTT
TRBD1	once	TRBV28	TRBJ2-7	CASRQGGFGEQYF	TGTGCCAGCAGACAGGGGGGTTTTGGCGAGCAGTACTTC
.	few	TRBV3-1/TRBV3-2	TRBJ1-2	CASSRAQGNYGYTF	TGTGCCAGCAGCCGAGCTCAGGGCAACTATGGCTACACCTTC
TRBD1	.	TRBV29-1	TRBJ2-5	CSVSTGGAGETQYF	TGCAGCGTCTCAACAGGGGGAGCTGGAGAGACCCAGTACTTC
.	.	TRBV12-3/TRBV12-4	TRBJ2-7	CASSLGITYEQYF	TGTGCCAGCAGTTTGGGCATAACCTACGAGCAGTACTTC
TRBD2	.	TRBV4-1	TRBJ2-7	CASSQEWWAGGRFYEQYF	TGCGCCAGCAGCCAAGAATGGTGGGCGGGGGGCCGATTCTACGAGCAGTACTTC
TRBD1	.	TRBV5-1	TRBJ1-4	CASSLDGTGVEKLFF	TGCGCCAGCAGCTTGGACGGGACAGGGGTTGAAAAACTGTTTTTT
.	.	TRBV9	TRBJ2-3	CASSEGTSSPTDTQYF	TGTGCCAGCAGCGAGGGGACCTCTAGCCCCACGGATACGCAGTATTTT
.	once	TRBV21-1	TRBJ2-3	CASSHKASADTQYF	TGTGCCAGCAGCCACAAGGCGTCCGCAGATACGCAGTATTTT
.	.	TRBV21-1	TRBJ2-1	CASTVARGRVDLKGFF	TGTGCCAGCACCGTTGCAAGGGGGCGGGTGGACCTTAAGGGGTTCTTC
TRBD2	.	TRBV7-2	TRBJ2-7	CASSPHQGLASYF	TGTGCCAGCAGCCCACACCAGGGACTAGCTAGCTACTTC
.	once	TRBV29-1	TRBJ2-7	CSVLSARGGSYEQYF	TGCAGCGTTCTAAGCGCGAGGGGGGGCTCCTACGAGCAGTACTTC
TRBD2	.	TRBV18	TRBJ2-7	CASSTGGGDEQYF	TGTGCCAGCTCAACGGGAGGTGGGGACGAGCAGTACTTC
.	.	TRBV19	TRBJ1-5	CASSMTTKTSNQPQHF	TGTGCCAGTAGTATGACAACAAAAACGAGCAATCAGCCCCAGCATTTT
.	.	TRBV7-9	TRBJ1-2	CASSATGLYGYTF	TGTGCCAGCAGCGCGACAGGCCTCTATGGCTACACCTTC
.	few	TRBV19	TRBJ1-3	CASRPPGGRGSGNTIYF	TGTGCCAGTCGACCGCCGGGCGGCAGGGGCTCTGGAAACACCATATATTTT
TRBD1	once	TRBV5-4	TRBJ2-5	CASSSPTGGQGETQYF	TGTGCCAGCAGCAGTCCGACAGGGGGCCAGGGAGAGACCCAGTACTTC
.	.	TRBV6-6	TRBJ1-3	CASRAGDRSGNTIYF	TGTGCCAGCCGGGCAGGAGACCGCTCTGGAAACACCATATATTTT
TRBD1	.	TRBV9	TRBJ1-2	CASSAGGDDRDYGYTF	TGTGCCAGCAGTGCCGGAGGAGATGACAGGGACTATGGCTACACCTTC
TRBD1	.	TRBV4-2	TRBJ2-4	CASSQTTGVQNIQYF	TGTGCCAGCAGCCAGACAACAGGGGTCCAGAACATTCAGTACTTC
.	few	TRBV27	TRBJ2-1	CASSSGPGSSYNEQFF	TGTGCCAGCAGCTCAGGCCCGGGAAGCTCCTACAATGAGCAGTTCTTC
.	.	TRBV3-1/TRBV3-2	TRBJ2-2	CASSQDPGRAGGELFF	TGTGCCAGCAGCCAAGATCCGGGACGCGCGGGCGGGGAGCTGTTTTTT
.	.	TRBV28	TRBJ2-3	CASSSASNTQYF	TGTGCCAGCAGCTCCGCCAGTAATACGCAGTATTTT
.	.	TRBV30	TRBJ2-2	CAWRRTDTTGELFF	TGTGCCTGGAGGAGGACAGACACCACCGGGGAGCTGTTTTTT
TRBD1	.	TRBV6-5	TRBJ1-1	CASRPTGADTEAFF	TGTGCCAGCAGGCCAACAGGGGCGGACACTGAAGCTTTCTTT
TRBD1	.	TRBV7-2	TRBJ2-2	CASSLMVAVPGQAGELFF	TGTGCCAGCAGCCTGATGGTAGCGGTCCCGGGACAGGCCGGGGAGCTGTTTTTT
.	.	TRBV24-1	TRBJ2-7	CATSDFARGDEQYF	TGTGCCACCAGTGATTTCGCTAGGGGGGACGAGCAGTACTTC
TRBD1	.	TRBV5-1	TRBJ1-1	CASSIARDSNMNTEAFF	TGCGCCAGCAGCATCGCCCGGGACAGCAATATGAACACTGAAGCTTTCTTT
.	.	TRBV12-3/TRBV12-4	TRBJ2-6	CASSFYGANVLTF	TGTGCCAGCAGTTTTTACGGGGCCAACGTCCTGACTTTC
.	.	TRBV2	TRBJ1-5	CASRGGQGQPQHF	TGTGCCAGCAGGGGGGGCCAGGGTCAGCCCCAGCATTTT
TRBD1	few	TRBV11-2	TRBJ1-5	CASSLGQGGQPQHF	TGTGCCAGCAGCTTAGGACAGGGAGGGCAGCCCCAGCATTTT